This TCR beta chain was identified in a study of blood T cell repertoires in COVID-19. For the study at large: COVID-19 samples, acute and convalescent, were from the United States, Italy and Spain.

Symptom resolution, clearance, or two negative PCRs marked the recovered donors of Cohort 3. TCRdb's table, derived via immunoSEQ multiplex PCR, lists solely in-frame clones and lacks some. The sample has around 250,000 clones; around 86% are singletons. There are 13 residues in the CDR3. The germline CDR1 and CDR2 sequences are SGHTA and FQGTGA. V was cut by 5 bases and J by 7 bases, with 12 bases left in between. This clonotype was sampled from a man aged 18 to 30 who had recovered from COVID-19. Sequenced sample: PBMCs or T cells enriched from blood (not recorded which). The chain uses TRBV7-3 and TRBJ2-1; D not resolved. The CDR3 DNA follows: TGTGCCAGCAGCCCTTTCGCGGAGAATGAGCAGTTCTTC. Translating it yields CASSPFAENEQFF.